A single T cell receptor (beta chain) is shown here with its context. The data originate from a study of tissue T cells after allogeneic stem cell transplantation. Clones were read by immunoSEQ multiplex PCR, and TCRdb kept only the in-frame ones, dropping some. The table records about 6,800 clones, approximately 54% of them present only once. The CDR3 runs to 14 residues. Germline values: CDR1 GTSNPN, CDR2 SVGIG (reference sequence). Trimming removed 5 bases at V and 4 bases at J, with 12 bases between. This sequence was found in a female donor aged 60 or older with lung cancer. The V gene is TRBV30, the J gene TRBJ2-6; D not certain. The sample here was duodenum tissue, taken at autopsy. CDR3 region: CAWQPRSGANVLTF. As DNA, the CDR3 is TGTGCCTGGCAACCAAGGTCAGGGGCCAACGTCCTGACTTTC.